The clone carrying this TCR beta chain was detected once. The antigen is not known. Produced via immunoSEQ multiplex PCR; TCRdb's table is partial and in-frame only. This sample carries 30,000 to 45,000 clones, over 85% of them seen once, and the ten largest clones take approximately 7.7%. The source of the sample is a study of T cells in localized non-small cell lung cancer. Study results and limitations: Highest T cell clonality was seen in uninvolved adjacent lung, surpassing that measured in tumor. Because researchers sequenced only one region of the tumor, heterogeneity is still possible. Median roughly 57 top-100 tumor clones were shared with paired adjacent lung. In the blood, greater T cell density corresponded to longer overall survival.

The CDR3 extends over 18 amino acids. Germline CDR1 is SGDLS and CDR2 is YYNGEE. V dropped 4 bases and J dropped 0; count of bases not matched to a gene: 12. Specimen: peripheral blood, collected before any cancer treatment. The chain is built from TRBV9 and TRBJ1-3, with 8 positions matching TRBD1. The sequence derives from a female donor of 60 years or more with stage I lung adenocarcinoma. CDR3 region: CASSTPPGTGGSGNTIYF. Written as DNA, the CDR3 is TGTGCCAGCAGCACACCACCCGGGACAGGCGGCTCTGGAAACACCATATATTTT.